The 2 T cell receptor beta chains in this list originate from one sample, sequenced in a study of blood T cell repertoires in COVID-19 (TCRdb year 2020). Receptors were amplified or captured by the immunoSEQ multiplex PCR assay. TCRdb took this table from immuneACCESS and kept in-frame rearrangements with V and J called. Such tables lack part of the clones; where checked against another copy, unresolved V genes explain under half of the gap, and the rest is unexplained. The sample includes around 220,000 clones, with approximately 79% observed a single time. Of the sample, 3% to 4% falls within the top ten clones. Material for sequencing was peripheral blood. All receptors come from a woman between 40 and 50 years old with active or convalescent COVID-19.

J is TRBJ1-4 and V is TRBV29-1, with D unclear. Germline values: CDR1 SQVTM, CDR2 ANQGSEA. V was trimmed by 7 bases and J by 8 bases, leaving 17 bases between them. The CDR3 totals 13 residues. CDR3 residues: CSALGSLGEKLFF. CDR3 DNA sequence: TGCAGCGCCCTGGGCTCATTAGGCGAAAAACTGTTTTTT.

For the CDR3, the DNA is TGCGCCAGCAGCCCGGGGAGTGCAACTAATGAAAAACTGTTTTTT. This translates into CASSPGSATNEKLFF. The rearrangement links TRBV5-1 to TRBJ1-4; unclear D gene. CDR1 is SGHRS and CDR2 is YFSETQ in the germline V gene. The CDR3 totals 15 residues. V lost 4 bases to trimming and J lost 0 bases, with 10 bases between them.